This T cell receptor beta chain was observed in a study of technical replicates of blood from several donors. This CDR3 has 13 residues. Unmatched junction bases numbered 5, after V lost 5 bases and J lost 5 bases. Germline values: CDR1 SGHDT, CDR2 YYEEEE. Produced via immunoSEQ multiplex PCR; TCRdb's table is partial and in-frame only. Seen here are around 83,000 clones, 94% observed once, and the top ten hold about 0.39%. V and J are TRBV5-6 and TRBJ1-1; 8 bases are a match to TRBD1. The receptor was derived from a human donor in good health. Source material: T cells isolated from PBMCs. The CDR3 loop reads CASRAGGVTEAFF. Written as DNA, the CDR3 is TGTGCCAGCAGGGCAGGGGGCGTGACTGAAGCTTTCTTT.